The clone carrying this T cell receptor beta chain showed up just a few times. Germline V gene sequence: CDR1 KGHSH, CDR2 LQKENI. V was clipped by 3 bases and J by 3 bases; unmatched bases: 2. CDR3 length: 14 residues. This specimen belongs to a study of cytomegalovirus exposure and HLA in healthy donors. The primer mix had 60 Vbeta and 13 Jbeta primers. Clones were read by immunoSEQ multiplex PCR, and TCRdb kept only the in-frame ones, dropping some. The sample lists 150,000 to 200,000 clones; approximately 86% were seen once. V gene TRBV18 combines with J gene TRBJ1-5; 7 bases are a match to TRBD1. This TCR was sampled from a woman aged 18-29 years in good health and CMV-seronegative. Sequences were obtained from PBMCs. The CDR3 here is CASSPTGFNQPQHF. The CDR3, as DNA: TGTGCCAGCTCACCGACAGGGTTCAATCAGCCCCAGCATTTT.